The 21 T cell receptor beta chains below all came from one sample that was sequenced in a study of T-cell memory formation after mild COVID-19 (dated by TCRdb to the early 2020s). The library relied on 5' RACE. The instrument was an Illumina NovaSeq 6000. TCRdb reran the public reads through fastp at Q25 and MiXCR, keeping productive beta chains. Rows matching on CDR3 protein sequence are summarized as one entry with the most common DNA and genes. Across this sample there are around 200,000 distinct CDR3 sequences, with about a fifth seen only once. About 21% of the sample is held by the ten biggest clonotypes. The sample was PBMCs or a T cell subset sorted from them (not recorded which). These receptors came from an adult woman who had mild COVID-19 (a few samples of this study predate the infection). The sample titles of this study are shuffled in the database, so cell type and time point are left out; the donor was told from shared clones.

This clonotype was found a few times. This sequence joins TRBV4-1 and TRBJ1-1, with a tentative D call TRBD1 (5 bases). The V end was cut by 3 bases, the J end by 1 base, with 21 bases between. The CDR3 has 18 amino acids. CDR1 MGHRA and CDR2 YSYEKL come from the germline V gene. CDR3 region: CASSHRQNRAGRNTEAFF. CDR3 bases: TGCGCCAGCAGCCACCGACAGAACCGAGCAGGGAGGAACACTGAAGCTTTCTTT.

CDR3 amino acids: CASRPPQGSNQPQHF. The CDR3 coding sequence is TGTGCCAGCAGACCCCCCCAGGGATCCAATCAGCCCCAGCATTTT. The genes are TRBV12-3 or TRBV12-4 and TRBJ1-5; D might be TRBD1 (5 bases). The CDR3 covers 15 residues. The V end was cut by 6 bases, the J end by 3 bases, with 15 bases between.

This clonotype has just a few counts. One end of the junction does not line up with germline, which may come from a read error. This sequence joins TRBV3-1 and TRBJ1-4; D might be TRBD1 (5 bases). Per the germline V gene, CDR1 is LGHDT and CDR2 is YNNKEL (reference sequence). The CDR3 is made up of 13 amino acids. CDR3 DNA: TGTGCCAGCAGCCAAGAATATCAGGGACCGGAGCTTTTT. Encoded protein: CASSQEYQGPELF.

The CDR3 spells CATSDGTLGRYEQYF. In DNA, the CDR3 is TGTGCCACCAGTGATGGGACCCTCGGGCGCTACGAGCAGTACTTC. The chain couples TRBV24-1 to TRBJ2-7, with D possibly called TRBD1 or TRBD2 (5 bases each). V shed 3 bases and J shed 3 bases, with 14 bases lying between them. CDR1 and CDR2 from the germline V gene are KGHDR and SFDVKD. The CDR3 runs 15 residues.

CDR3 protein: CASSNRGPVPLNTEAFF. The CDR3 region has the DNA TGTGCCAGCAGCAACAGGGGCCCGGTGCCGCTGAACACTGAAGCTTTCTTT. The rearrangement joins TRBV7-9 to TRBJ1-1; 7 bases are shared with TRBD1. Trimming at V came to 5 bases and at J to 0 bases, leaving 12 bases not matched to a gene. Per the germline V gene, CDR1 is SEHNR and CDR2 is FQNEAQ (reference sequence). The CDR3 sequence is 17 residues long.

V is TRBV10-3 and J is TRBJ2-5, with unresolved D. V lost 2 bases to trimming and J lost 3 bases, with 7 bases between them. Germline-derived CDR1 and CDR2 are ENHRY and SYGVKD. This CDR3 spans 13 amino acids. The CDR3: CAISEVAEETQYF. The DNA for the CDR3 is TGTGCCATCAGTGAGGTGGCGGAAGAGACCCAGTACTTC.

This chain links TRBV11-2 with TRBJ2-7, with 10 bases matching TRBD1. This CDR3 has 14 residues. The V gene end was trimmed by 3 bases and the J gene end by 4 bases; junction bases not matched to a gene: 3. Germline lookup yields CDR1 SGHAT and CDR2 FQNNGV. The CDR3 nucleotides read TGTGCCAGCAGCTTCGGACAGGGGGGTTACGAGCAGTACTTC. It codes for CASSFGQGGYEQYF.

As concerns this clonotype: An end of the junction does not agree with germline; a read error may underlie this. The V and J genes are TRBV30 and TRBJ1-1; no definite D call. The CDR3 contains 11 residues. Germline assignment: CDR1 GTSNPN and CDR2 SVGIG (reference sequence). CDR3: CAWSFNNEAFF. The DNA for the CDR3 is TGTGCCTGGAGTTTCAACAATGAAGCTTTCTTT.

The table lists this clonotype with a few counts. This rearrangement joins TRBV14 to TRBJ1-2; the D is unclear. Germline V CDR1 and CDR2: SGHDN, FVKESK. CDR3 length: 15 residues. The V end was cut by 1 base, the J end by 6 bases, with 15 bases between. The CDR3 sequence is CASSQVGRQSHGYTF. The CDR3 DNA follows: TGTGCCAGCAGCCAAGTCGGGAGGCAATCCCATGGCTACACCTTC.

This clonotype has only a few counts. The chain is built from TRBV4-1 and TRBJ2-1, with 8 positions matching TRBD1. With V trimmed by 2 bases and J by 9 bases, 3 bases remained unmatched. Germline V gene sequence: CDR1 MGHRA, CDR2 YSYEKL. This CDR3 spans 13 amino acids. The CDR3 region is CASSQRQGSEQFF. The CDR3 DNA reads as TGCGCCAGCAGCCAAAGACAGGGGTCTGAGCAGTTCTTC.

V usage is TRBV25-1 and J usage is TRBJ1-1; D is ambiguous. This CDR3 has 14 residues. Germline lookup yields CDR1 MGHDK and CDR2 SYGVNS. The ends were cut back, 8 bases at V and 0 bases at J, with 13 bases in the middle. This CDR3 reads CASDEGTMNTEAFF. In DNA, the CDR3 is TGTGCCAGCGACGAGGGAACCATGAACACTGAAGCTTTCTTT. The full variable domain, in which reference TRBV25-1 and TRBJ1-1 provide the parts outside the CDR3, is EADIYQTPRYLVIGTGKKITLECSQTMGHDKMYWYQQDPGMELHLIHYSYGVNSTEKGDLSSESTVSRIRTEHFPLTLESARPSHTSQYLCASDEGTMNTEAFFGQGTRLTVV.

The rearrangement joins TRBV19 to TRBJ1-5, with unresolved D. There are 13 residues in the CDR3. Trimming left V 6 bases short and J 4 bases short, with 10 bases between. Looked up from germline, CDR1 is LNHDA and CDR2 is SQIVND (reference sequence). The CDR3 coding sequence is TGTGCCAGTAGATGGGGTATTAATCAGCCCCAGCATTTT. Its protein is CASRWGINQPQHF.

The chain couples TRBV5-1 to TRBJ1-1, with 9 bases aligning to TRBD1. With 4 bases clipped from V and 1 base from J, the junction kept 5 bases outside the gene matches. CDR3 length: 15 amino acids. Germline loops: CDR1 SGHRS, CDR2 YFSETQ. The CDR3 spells CASSTMDRGNTEAFF. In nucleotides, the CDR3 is TGCGCCAGCAGCACTATGGACAGGGGGAACACTGAAGCTTTCTTT.

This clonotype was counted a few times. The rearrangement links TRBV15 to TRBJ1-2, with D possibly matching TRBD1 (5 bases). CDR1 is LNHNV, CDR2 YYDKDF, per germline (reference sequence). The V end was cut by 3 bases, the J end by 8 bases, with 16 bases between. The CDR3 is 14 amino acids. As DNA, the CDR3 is TGTGCCACCAGCAGGGGACCGCTGAGAAGGGGCTACACCTTC. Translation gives CATSRGPLRRGYTF.

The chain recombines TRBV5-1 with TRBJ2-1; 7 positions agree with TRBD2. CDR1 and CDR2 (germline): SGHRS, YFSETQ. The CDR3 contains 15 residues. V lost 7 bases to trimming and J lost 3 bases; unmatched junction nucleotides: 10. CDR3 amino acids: CASASGGGLYNEQFF. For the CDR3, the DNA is TGCGCCAGCGCCTCGGGGGGAGGGCTCTACAATGAGCAGTTCTTC.

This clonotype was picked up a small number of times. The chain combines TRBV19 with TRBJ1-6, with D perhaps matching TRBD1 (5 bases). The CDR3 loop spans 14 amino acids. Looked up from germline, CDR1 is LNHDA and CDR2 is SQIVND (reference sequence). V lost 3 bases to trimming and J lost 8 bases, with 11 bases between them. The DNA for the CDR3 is TGTGCCAGTAGTATTCTGGGACCCCATTCACCCCTCCACTTT. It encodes CASSILGPHSPLHF. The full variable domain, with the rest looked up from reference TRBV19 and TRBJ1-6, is DGGITQSPKYLFRKEGQNVTLSCEQNLNHDAMYWYRQDPGQGLRLIYYSQIVNDFQKGDIAEGYSVSREKKESFPLTVTSAQKNPTAFYLCASSILGPHSPLHFGNGTRLTVT.

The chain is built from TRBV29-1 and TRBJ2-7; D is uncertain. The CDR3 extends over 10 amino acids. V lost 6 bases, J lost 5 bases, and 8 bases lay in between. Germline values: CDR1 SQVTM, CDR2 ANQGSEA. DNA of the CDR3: TGCAGCGTCTCCGAACACGAGCAGTACTTC. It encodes CSVSEHEQYF.

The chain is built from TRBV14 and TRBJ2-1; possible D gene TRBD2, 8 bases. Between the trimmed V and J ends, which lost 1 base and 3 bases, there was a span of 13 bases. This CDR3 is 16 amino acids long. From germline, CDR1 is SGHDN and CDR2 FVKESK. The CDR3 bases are TGTGCCAGCAGCCAAGCGGGAGGGGGCTACTACAATGAGCAGTTCTTC. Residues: CASSQAGGGYYNEQFF.

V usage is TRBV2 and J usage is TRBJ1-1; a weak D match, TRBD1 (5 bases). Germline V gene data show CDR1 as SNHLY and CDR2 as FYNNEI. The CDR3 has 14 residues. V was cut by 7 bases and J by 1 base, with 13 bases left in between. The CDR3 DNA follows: TGTGCCAGCACTCTCAGTAGGGGGAACACTGAAGCTTTCTTT. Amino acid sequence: CASTLSRGNTEAFF.

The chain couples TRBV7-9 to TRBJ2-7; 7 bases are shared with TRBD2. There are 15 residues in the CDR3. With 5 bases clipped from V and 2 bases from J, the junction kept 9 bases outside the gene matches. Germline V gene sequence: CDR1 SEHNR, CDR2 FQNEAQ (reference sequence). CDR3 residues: CASSRASGDTYEQYF. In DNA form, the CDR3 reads TGTGCCAGCAGCCGGGCTAGCGGAGACACCTACGAGCAGTACTTC.

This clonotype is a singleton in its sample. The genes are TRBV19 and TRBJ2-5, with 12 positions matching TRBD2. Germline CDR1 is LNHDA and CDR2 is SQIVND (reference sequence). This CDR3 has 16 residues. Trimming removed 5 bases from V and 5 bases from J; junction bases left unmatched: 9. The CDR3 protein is CASSPSGGALAETQYF. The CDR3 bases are TGTGCCAGTAGTCCTAGCGGGGGGGCCTTGGCGGAGACCCAGTACTTC.